This T cell receptor (beta chain) was obtained from a study of blood T cell repertoires in COVID-19. Study in general: Researchers got acute and convalescent COVID-19 samples from the United States, Italy and Spain. PBMCs, B-cell-depleted T cells, or T cells were the source of the cDNA or gDNA that made up the material.

CDR1 is ENHRY, CDR2 SYGVKD, per germline. V shed 5 bases and J shed 8 bases, with 16 bases lying between them. The CDR3 runs to 14 residues. Here immunoSEQ multiplex PCR was the method, and the copy in TCRdb shows in-frame clones only, minus some. Of approximately 150,000 clones in the sample, around 72% were seen once. V is TRBV10-3 and J is TRBJ2-1; tentatively, D is TRBD1 (5 bases). This TCR derives from an older woman with acute or convalescent COVID-19. Sequenced: peripheral blood. The CDR3 protein is CAISTEEGVDEQFF. The CDR3 nucleotides are TGTGCCATCAGTACCGAAGAAGGGGTAGATGAGCAGTTCTTC.